Described below is a single T cell receptor beta chain sequence and its context. The antigen is not known. V dropped 4 bases and J dropped 2; count of bases not matched to a gene: 3. Per germline, CDR1 SNHLY and CDR2 FYNNEI. The CDR3 runs to 14 residues. A second roughly 6 to 11 cycle PCR used barcoded and J-beta primers. TCRdb itself ran the 5' RACE reads through MiXCR, one entry per CDR3 protein. The table records over 750,000 distinct CDR3 sequences, roughly 25% of them present only once. The sample originates from a study of blood T cells in healthy people across ages. Points from the study as a whole: For the donors, CMV status was unknown and possibly confounded expanded clonotype changes. As age increased, TCR beta diversity per million T cells fell in a roughly linear fashion.

These data were also filed under a second study, of T cells of mothers and their children. That work contributes: Thymic selection molds TCR recombination output in a comparable way in related and unrelated pairs.

The TCR originated in a boy younger than 18 in good health. The chain couples TRBV2 to TRBJ2-7; TRBD1 matches at 9 bases. Input material: blood. CDR3 sequence (DNA): TGTGCCAGCAGTGGGGACAGGGCCACCTACGAGCAGTACTTC. Protein product: CASSGDRATYEQYF.